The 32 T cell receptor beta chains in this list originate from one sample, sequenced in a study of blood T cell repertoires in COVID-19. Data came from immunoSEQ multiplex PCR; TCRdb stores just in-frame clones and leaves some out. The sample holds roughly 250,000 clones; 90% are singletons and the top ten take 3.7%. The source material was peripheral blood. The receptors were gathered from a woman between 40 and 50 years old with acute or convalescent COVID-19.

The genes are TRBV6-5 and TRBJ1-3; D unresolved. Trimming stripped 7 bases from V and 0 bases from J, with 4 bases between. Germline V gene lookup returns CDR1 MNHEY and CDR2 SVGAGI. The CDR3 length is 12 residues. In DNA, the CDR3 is TGTGCCAGCAATCTCTCTGGAAACACCATATATTTT. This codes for CASNLSGNTIYF.

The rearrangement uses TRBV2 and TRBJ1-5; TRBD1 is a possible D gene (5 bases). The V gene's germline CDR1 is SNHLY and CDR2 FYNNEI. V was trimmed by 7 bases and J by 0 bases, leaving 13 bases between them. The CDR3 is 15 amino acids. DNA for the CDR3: TGTGCCAGCACACTCGACAGAAATAGCAATCAGCCCCAGCATTTT. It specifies CASTLDRNSNQPQHF.

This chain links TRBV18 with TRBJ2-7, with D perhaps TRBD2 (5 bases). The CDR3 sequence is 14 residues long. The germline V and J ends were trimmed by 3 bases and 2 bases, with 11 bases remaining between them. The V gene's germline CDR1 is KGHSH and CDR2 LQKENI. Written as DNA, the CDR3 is TGTGCCAGCTCACCCAGTGCCGGGACCTACGAGCAGTACGTC. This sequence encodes CASSPSAGTYEQYV.

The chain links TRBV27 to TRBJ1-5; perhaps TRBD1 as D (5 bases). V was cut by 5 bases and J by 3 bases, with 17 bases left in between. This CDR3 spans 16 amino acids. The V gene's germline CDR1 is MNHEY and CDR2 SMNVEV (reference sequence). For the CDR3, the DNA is TGTGCCAGCAGTGCCGAGGCGGGGGAGTACAATCAGCCCCAGCATTTT. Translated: CASSAEAGEYNQPQHF.

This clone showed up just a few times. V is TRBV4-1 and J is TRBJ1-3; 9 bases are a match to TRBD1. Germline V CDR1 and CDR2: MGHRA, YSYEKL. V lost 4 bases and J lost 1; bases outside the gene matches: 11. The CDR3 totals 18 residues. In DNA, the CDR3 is TGCGCCAGCAGCCCCGGGACAGGGTATATCTCTTCTGGAAACACCATATATTTT. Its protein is CASSPGTGYISSGNTIYF.

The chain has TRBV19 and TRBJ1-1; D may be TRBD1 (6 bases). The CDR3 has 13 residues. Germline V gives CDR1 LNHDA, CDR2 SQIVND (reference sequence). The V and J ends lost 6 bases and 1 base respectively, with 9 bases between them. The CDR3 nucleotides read TGTGCCAGTAGAGGACAGAGGAACACTGAAGCTTTCTTT. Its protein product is CASRGQRNTEAFF.

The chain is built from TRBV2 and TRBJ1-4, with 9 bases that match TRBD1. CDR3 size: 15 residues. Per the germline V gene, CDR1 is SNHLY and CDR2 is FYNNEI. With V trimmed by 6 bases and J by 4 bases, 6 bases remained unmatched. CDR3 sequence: CASRGQGTDNEKLFF. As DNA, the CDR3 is TGTGCCAGCAGAGGACAGGGGACGGATAATGAAAAACTGTTTTTT. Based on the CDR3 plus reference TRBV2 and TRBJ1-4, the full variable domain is EPEVTQTPSHQVTQMGQEVILRCVPISNHLYFYWYRQILGQKVEFLVSFYNNEISEKSEIFDDQFSVERPDGSNFTLKIRSTKLEDSAMYFCASRGQGTDNEKLFFGSGTQLSVL.

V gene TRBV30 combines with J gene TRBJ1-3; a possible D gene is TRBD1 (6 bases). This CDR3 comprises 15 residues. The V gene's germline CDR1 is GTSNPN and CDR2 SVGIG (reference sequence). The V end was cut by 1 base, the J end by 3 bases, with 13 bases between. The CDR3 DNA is TGTGCCTGGAGTGGGGGGGGCGCGTTTGGAAACACCATATATTTT. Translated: CAWSGGGAFGNTIYF. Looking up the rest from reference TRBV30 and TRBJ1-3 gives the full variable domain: SQTIHQWPATLVQPVGSPLSLECTVEGTSNPNLYWYRQAAGRGLQLLFYSVGIGQISSEVPQNLSASRPQDRQFILSSKKLLLSDSGFYLCAWSGGGAFGNTIYFGEGSWLTVV.

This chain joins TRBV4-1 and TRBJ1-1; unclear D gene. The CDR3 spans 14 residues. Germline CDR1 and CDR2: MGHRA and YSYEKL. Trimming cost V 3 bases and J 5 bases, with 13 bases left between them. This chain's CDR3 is CASSHPSAGTEAFF. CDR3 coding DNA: TGCGCCAGCAGCCACCCCTCTGCGGGGACTGAAGCTTTCTTT.

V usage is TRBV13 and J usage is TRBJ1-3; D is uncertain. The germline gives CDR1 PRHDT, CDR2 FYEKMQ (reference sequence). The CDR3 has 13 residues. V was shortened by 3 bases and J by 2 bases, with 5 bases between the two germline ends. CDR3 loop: CASSFEAGNTIYF. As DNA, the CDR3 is TGTGCCAGCAGCTTCGAGGCTGGAAACACCATATATTTT.

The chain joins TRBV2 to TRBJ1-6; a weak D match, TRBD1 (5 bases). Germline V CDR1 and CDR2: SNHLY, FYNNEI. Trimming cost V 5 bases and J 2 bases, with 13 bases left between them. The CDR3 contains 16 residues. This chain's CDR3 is CASSSAGSTYNSPLHF. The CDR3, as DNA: TGTGCCAGCAGTTCGGCAGGGTCAACCTATAATTCACCCCTCCACTTT.

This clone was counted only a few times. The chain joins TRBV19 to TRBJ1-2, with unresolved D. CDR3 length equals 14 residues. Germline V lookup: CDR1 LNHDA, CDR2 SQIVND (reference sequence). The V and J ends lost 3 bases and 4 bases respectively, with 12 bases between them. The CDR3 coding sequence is TGTGCCAGTAGTATCCGGAGGGCCTCCTATGGCTACACCTTC. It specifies CASSIRRASYGYTF.

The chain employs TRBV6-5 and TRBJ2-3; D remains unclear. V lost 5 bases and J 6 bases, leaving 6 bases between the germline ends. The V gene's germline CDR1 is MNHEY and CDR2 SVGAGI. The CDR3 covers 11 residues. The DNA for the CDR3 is TGTGCCAGCAGTAATCTGGATACGCAGTATTTT. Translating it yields CASSNLDTQYF.

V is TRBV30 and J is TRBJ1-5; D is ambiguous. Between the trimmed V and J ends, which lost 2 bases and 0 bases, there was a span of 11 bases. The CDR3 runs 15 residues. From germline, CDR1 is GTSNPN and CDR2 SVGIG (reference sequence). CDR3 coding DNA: TGTGCCTGGAGTTTCGCAGGTTATAGCAATCAGCCCCAGCATTTT. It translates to CAWSFAGYSNQPQHF.

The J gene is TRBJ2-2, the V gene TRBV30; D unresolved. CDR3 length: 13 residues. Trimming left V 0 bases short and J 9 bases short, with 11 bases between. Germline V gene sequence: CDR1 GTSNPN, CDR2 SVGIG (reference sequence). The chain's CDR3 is CAWSVPGSRELFF. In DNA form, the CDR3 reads TGTGCCTGGAGTGTACCCGGGTCCCGGGAGCTGTTTTTT.

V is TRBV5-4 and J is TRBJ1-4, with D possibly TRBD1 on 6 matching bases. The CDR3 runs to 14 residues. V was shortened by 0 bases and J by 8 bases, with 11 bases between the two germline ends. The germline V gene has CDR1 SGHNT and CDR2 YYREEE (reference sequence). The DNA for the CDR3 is TGTGCCAGCAGCTTGGCCTCAGGGGAGGAAAAACTGTTTTTT. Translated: CASSLASGEEKLFF.

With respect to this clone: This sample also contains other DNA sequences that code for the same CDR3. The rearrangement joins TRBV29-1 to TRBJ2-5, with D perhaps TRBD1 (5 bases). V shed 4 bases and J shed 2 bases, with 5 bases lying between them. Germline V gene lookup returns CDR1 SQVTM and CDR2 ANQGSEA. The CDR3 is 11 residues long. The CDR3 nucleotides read TGCAGCGTTGGACAGCAAGAGACCCAGTACTTC. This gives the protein CSVGQQETQYF.

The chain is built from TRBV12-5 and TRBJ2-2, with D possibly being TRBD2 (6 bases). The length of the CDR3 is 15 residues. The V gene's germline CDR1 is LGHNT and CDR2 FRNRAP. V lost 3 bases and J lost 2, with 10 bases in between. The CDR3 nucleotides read TGTGCTAGTGGTTTCCCCGGGGGAAACACCGGGGAGCTGTTTTTT. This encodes CASGFPGGNTGELFF.

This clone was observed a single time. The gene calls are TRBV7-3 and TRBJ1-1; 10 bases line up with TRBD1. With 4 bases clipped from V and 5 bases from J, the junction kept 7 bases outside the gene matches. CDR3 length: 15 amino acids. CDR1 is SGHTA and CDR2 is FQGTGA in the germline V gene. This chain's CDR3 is CASSSTGQGGTEAFF. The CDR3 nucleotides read TGTGCCAGCAGCTCAACAGGACAGGGGGGTACTGAAGCTTTCTTT. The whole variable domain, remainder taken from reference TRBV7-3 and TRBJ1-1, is GAGVSQTPSNKVTEKGKYVELRCDPISGHTALYWYRQSLGQGPEFLIYFQGTGAADDSGLPNDRFFAVRPEGSVSTLKIQRTERGDSAVYLCASSSTGQGGTEAFFGQGTRLTVV.

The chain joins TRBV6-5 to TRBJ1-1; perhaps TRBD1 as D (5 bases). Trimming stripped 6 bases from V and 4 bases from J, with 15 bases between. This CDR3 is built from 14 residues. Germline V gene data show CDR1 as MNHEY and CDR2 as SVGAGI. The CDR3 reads CASRFDSLGTEAFF. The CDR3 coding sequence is TGTGCCAGCAGGTTTGACAGTTTGGGCACTGAAGCTTTCTTT.

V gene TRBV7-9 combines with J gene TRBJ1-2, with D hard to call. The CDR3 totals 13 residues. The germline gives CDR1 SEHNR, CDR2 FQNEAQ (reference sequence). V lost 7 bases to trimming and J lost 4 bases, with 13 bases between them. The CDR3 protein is CASTEVAIYGYTF. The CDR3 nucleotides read TGTGCCAGCACGGAGGTTGCCATCTATGGCTACACCTTC.

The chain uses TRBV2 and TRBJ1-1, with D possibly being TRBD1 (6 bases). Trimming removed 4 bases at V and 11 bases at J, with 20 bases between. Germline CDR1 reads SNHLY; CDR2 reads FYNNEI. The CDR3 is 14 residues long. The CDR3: CASSVGQRLGEAFF. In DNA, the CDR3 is TGTGCCAGCAGTGTGGGACAACGCCTAGGAGAGGCTTTCTTT.

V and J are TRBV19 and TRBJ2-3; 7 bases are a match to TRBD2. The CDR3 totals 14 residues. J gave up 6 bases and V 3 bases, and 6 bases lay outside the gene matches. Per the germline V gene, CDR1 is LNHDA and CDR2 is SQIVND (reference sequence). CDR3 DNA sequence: TGTGCCAGTAGTATCGGCGGGGGAGAGGATACGCAGTATTTT. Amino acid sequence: CASSIGGGEDTQYF.

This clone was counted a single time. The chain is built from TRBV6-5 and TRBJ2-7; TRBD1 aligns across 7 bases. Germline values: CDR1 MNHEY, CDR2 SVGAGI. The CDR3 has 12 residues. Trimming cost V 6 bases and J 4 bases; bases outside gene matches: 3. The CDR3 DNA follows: TGTGCCAGCAGAACGGGACAGTACGAGCAGTACGTC. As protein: CASRTGQYEQYV.

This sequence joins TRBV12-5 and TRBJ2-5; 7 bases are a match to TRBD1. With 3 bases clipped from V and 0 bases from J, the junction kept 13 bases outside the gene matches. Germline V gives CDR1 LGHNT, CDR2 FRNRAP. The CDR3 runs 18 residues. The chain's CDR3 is CASGFGTELLTYQETQYF. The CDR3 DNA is TGTGCTAGTGGTTTCGGGACAGAGCTCCTTACGTACCAAGAGACCCAGTACTTC.

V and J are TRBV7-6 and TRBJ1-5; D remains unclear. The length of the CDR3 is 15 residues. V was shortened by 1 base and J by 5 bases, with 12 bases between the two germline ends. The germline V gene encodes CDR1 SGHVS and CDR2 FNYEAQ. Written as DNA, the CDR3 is TGTGCCAGCAGCTTAGTACCCTTAGAGGATCAGCCCCAGCATTTT. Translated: CASSLVPLEDQPQHF.

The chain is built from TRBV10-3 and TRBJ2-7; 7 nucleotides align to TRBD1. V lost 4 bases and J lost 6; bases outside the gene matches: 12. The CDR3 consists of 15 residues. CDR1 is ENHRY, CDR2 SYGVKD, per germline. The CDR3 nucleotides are TGTGCCATCAGTGGCCGACAAGGGGGCGTAGGCGAGCAGTACGTC. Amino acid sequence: CAISGRQGGVGEQYV.

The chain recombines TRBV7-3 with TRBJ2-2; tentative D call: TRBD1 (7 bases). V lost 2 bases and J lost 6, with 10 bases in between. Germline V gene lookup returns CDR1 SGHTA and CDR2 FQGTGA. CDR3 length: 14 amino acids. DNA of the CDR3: TGTGCCAGCAGCTTACAGGGGGAGGCCGGGGAGCTGTTTTTT. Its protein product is CASSLQGEAGELFF.

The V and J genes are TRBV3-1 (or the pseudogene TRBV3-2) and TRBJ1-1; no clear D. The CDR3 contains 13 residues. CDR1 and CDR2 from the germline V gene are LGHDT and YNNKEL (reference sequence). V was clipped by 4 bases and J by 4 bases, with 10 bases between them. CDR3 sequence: CASSLLRGTEAFF. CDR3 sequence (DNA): TGTGCCAGCAGCCTCCTTCGGGGCACTGAAGCTTTCTTT.

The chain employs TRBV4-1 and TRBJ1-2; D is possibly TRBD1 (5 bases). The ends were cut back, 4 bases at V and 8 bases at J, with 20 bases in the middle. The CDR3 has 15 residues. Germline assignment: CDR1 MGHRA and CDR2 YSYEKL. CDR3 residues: CASSRGLPNGGGYTF. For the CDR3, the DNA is TGCGCCAGCAGCCGGGGACTCCCTAACGGAGGGGGCTACACCTTC.

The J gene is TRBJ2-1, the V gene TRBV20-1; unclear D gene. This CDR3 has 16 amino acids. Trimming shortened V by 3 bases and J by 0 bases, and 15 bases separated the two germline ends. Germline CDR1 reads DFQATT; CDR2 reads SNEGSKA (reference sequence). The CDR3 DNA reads TGCAGTGCTAGTCGAGACTCACATTACTCCTACAATGAGCAGTTCTTC. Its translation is CSASRDSHYSYNEQFF.

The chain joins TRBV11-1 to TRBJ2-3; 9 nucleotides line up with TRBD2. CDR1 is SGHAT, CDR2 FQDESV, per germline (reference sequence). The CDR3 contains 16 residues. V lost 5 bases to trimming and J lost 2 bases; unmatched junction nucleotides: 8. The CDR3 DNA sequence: TGTGCCAGCAGCCACATTCTAGCGGGGAACACAGATACGCAGTATTTT. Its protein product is CASSHILAGNTDTQYF.